This is a list of T cell receptor beta chains from one sample in a study of control samples from healthy donors and cancer patients. The data were produced by immunoSEQ multiplex PCR, yet TCRdb's version contains in-frame clones alone and is incomplete. The sample lists around 70,000 clones; about 95% were seen once. Sequencing was performed on blood. These receptors were taken from a young woman in good health. CDR3s leave out the opening cysteine and the closing phenylalanine or tryptophan. The order of the fields is V gene, J gene, CDR3 protein.

>TRBV2|TRBJ2-3
ASSDRPAAGTDTQY
>TRBV30|TRBJ2-3
AWSGGAGADTQY
>TRBV9|TRBJ2-1
ASSAGGNIANEQF
>TRBV9|TRBJ2-3
ASSDLSGSSTDTQY
>TRBV3-1/TRBV3-2|TRBJ1-2
ASSRQYYGYT
>TRBV7-2|TRBJ1-2
ASSSKTPPYGYT
>TRBV6-5|TRBJ2-1
ASRRDSSYNEQF
>TRBV5-6|TRBJ2-7
ASSRAGTPGGEQY
>TRBV5-4|TRBJ1-4
ASGNEKLF
>TRBV24-1|TRBJ2-1
ATSDLDRGVYNEQF
>TRBV30|TRBJ1-2
AWSSANYGYT
>TRBV19|TRBJ1-5
ATRPGHYSNQPQH
>TRBV28|TRBJ1-2
ASRTGTVNYGYT
>TRBV6-2/TRBV6-3|TRBJ2-1
ASSNNEQF
>TRBV19|TRBJ1-2
ASSIGTGSGYGYT
>TRBV5-1|TRBJ1-2
ASNPGQGGNYGYT
>TRBV6-5|TRBJ1-2
ASSKPPGYGYT
>TRBV6-5|TRBJ2-5
ASRLGRLQETQY
>TRBV6-1|TRBJ1-5
ASSGLDGAYSNQPQH
>TRBV5-1|TRBJ1-3
AKTGASGNTIY
>TRBV25-1|TRBJ2-1
ASSASGGRVNEQF
>TRBV19|TRBJ1-4
ASATATLNEKLF
>TRBV9|TRBJ2-1
ASSVPAGSYNEQF
>TRBV4-1|TRBJ1-2
ASSQAGQYYGYT
>TRBV4-1|TRBJ2-2
ASSQSFPQGARRTGELF
>TRBV3-1/TRBV3-2|TRBJ1-5
ASSLRSGQPQH
>TRBV28|TRBJ1-4
ASRQKGGAGEKLF
>TRBV7-3|TRBJ2-1
ASSPNSDNEQF
>TRBV7-3|TRBJ1-1
ASSPYFGAEAF
>TRBV5-1|TRBJ2-7
ASSPPRTFSDRGLAIYEQY
>TRBV5-1|TRBJ1-3
ASRRGQGPSHSGNTIY
>TRBV19|TRBJ1-2
ASSIRGQVLGANGYT
>TRBV18|TRBJ2-1
ASSPTSDYNEQF
>TRBV21-1|TRBJ2-3
ASSRTKTDTQY
>TRBV19|TRBJ1-2
ASSHGQGRSYGYT
>TRBV6-1|TRBJ1-2
ASSESPSPGGYT
>TRBV5-5|TRBJ2-4
ASSRELAKNIQY
>TRBV5-1|TRBJ2-2
ASSLGVTAGELF
>TRBV13|TRBJ2-1
ASSLGFGLGHNEQF
>TRBV11-3|TRBJ1-6
ASSPSTGGLPESTPLH
>TRBV6-2/TRBV6-3|TRBJ1-1
ASSYSVSDSAF
>TRBV6-5|TRBJ1-6
ASRQIGGSPLH
>TRBV6-5|TRBJ1-5
ASSLQGGFNQPQH
>TRBV9|TRBJ1-2
ASSVVGGGYT
>TRBV24-1|TRBJ2-1
ATSDPGTGGNEQF
>TRBV27|TRBJ1-2
ASSLSLEWGGYT
>TRBV5-4|TRBJ1-4
ASSGTGTANEKLF
>TRBV6-5|TRBJ1-2
ASRDDRVYGYT
>TRBV4-1|TRBJ1-1
ASSQVGGASEAF
>TRBV6-5|TRBJ1-1
ASRTVEYTEAF
>TRBV29-1|TRBJ1-2
SGGWDTDGYT
>TRBV9|TRBJ2-2
ASSKQGTGELF
>TRBV4-1|TRBJ1-1
ASSQAEGANTEAF
>TRBV11-3|TRBJ2-3
ASRQVTSGVSTDTQY
>TRBV5-1|TRBJ2-5
ASSPQGQTQETQY
>TRBV11-2|TRBJ1-1
ASSALRLAASSPEAF
>TRBV4-1|TRBJ1-5
ASSQGRQSNQPQH
>TRBV12-5|TRBJ1-4
ASGYSNEKLF
>TRBV11-3|TRBJ1-2
ASSEKNRGARGYT
>TRBV7-9|TRBJ2-2
ASSLFGGNTGELF